Each of the 25 T cell receptor beta chains below was sequenced from the same sample in a study of blood T cells in healthy people across ages. A sample-barcoded 5' primer and a J-beta primer mix were used in a second PCR of about 6 to 11 cycles. TCRdb reprocessed the 5' RACE reads with MiXCR, giving one entry per CDR3 protein. The data hold approximately 1,000,000 distinct CDR3 sequences, with roughly 45% observed a single time. The sequenced sample consisted of blood. The receptor source for this set is a woman aged 55-69 years in good health.

In this sample, this clonotype turned up a few times. J is TRBJ2-3 and V is TRBV20-1; maybe TRBD2 (6 bases). This CDR3 has 14 residues. V was pared by 5 bases and J by 1 base, with 13 bases between. Looked up from germline, CDR1 is DFQATT and CDR2 is SNEGSKA (reference sequence). CDR3 nucleotide sequence: TGCAGTGCTGGGGTACTAGCAGGCACAGATACGCAGTATTTT. It codes for CSAGVLAGTDTQYF.

This clonotype appeared a few times. The chain combines TRBV5-6 with TRBJ2-1, with D perhaps TRBD1 or TRBD2 (5 bases each). The CDR3 has 14 residues. The V end lost 0 bases, the J end lost 5 bases, and 9 bases lay between the germline ends. Germline V gene data show CDR1 as SGHDT and CDR2 as YYEEEE. The CDR3 sequence is CASSLVGTDNEQFF. The CDR3 region has the DNA TGTGCCAGCAGCTTGGTGGGGACGGACAATGAGCAGTTCTTC. Complete variable domain (other parts from reference TRBV5-6 and TRBJ2-1): DAGVTQSPTHLIKTRGQQVTLRCSPKSGHDTVSWYQQALGQGPQFIFQYYEEEERQRGNFPDRFSGHQFPNYSSELNVNALLLGDSALYLCASSLVGTDNEQFFGPGTRLTVL.

The chain is built from TRBV24-1 and TRBJ1-2; 8 bases match TRBD1. The CDR3 is 13 amino acids. Looked up from germline, CDR1 is KGHDR and CDR2 is SFDVKD. Trimming took 3 bases from V and 6 from J; bases not matched to a gene: 2. This CDR3 reads CATSDKDRDGYTF. The CDR3 coding sequence is TGTGCCACCAGTGATAAGGACAGGGATGGCTACACCTTC.

The rearrangement uses TRBV7-9 and TRBJ2-7; 8 nucleotides match TRBD1. CDR1 and CDR2 from the germline V gene are SEHNR and FQNEAQ (reference sequence). The J segment lost 3 bases and the V segment lost 5 bases, leaving 9 bases of the junction unmatched. The length of the CDR3 is 15 residues. The CDR3 region is CASSPPRTGSYEQYF. DNA for the CDR3: TGTGCCAGCAGCCCTCCCCGGACAGGGAGCTACGAGCAGTACTTC.

As DNA, the CDR3 is TGTGCCAGCAGCCAAGAAGGTCAGGGGGGTTATAGCAATCAGCCCCAGCATTTT. It codes for CASSQEGQGGYSNQPQHF. J is TRBJ1-5 and V is TRBV3-1; 7 bases fit TRBD1. V was pared by 0 bases and J by 0 bases, with 8 bases of the junction left unmatched. This CDR3 spans 18 amino acids. Germline CDR1 and CDR2: LGHDT and YNNKEL (reference sequence).

In regard to this clonotype: One base away lies a much larger clone, so this may be a sequencing read error. V usage is TRBV7-2 and J usage is TRBJ2-1; 9 bases are a match to TRBD2. The CDR3 contains 14 residues. CDR1 is SGHTA and CDR2 is FQGNSA in the germline V gene. V was clipped by 1 base and J by 13 bases; unmatched bases: 8. CDR3 amino acids: CASSLDAGGETQFF. Here the CDR3 DNA reads TGTGCCAGCAGCTTAGATGCGGGAGGGGAGACCCAGTTCTTC.

V usage is TRBV21-1 and J usage is TRBJ2-3; TRBD2, as called in the table, went unchecked against the DNA. TRBV21-1 has pseudogene status. The CDR3 is made up of 16 amino acids. CDR3 nucleotides: TGTGCCAGCAGTCGGTCCGGGAGGGCCGTCACAGATACGCAGTATTTT. Translated: CASSRSGRAVTDTQYF.

The chain employs TRBV12-3 or TRBV12-4 and TRBJ2-1; 11 nucleotides match TRBD2. The V segment lost 6 bases and the J segment 7 bases; nucleotides outside the gene matches: 11. This CDR3 spans 16 amino acids. The CDR3 sequence is CASSPSSGRNGNEQFF. The CDR3 DNA reads TGTGCCAGCAGCCCCTCTAGCGGGAGGAATGGGAATGAGCAGTTCTTC.

The chain uses TRBV6-6 and TRBJ1-5; TRBD1 agrees at 7 bases. J was trimmed by 5 bases and V by 6 bases; bases with no gene match: 7. This CDR3 has 14 residues. CDR1 is MNHNY, CDR2 SVGAGI, per germline (reference sequence). This chain's CDR3 is CASSPTGRDQPQHF. CDR3 in DNA: TGTGCCAGCAGCCCGACAGGGCGGGATCAGCCCCAGCATTTT.

This clonotype was observed once. CDR3 residues: CASSLIGRAQETQYF. DNA of the CDR3: TGTGCCAGCAGCTTAATCGGGAGGGCCCAAGAGACCCAGTACTTC. This rearrangement joins TRBV7-2 to TRBJ2-5; 8 bases line up with TRBD2. CDR3 length: 15 residues. From germline, CDR1 is SGHTA and CDR2 FQGNSA. V shed 2 bases, J shed 1 base, and the junction held 3 bases outside the gene matches. Combining the CDR3 with reference TRBV7-2 and TRBJ2-5 gives the whole variable domain GAGVSQSPSNKVTEKGKDVELRCDPISGHTALYWYRQSLGQGLEFLIYFQGNSAPDKSGLPSDRFSAERTGGSVSTLTIQRTQQEDSAVYLCASSLIGRAQETQYFGPGTRLLVL.

The V call is TRBV6-1, the J call TRBJ1-1; D not resolved. The V gene lost 4 bases and the J gene lost 5 bases, with 17 bases spanning the gap. The CDR3 consists of 15 residues. CDR1 MNHNS and CDR2 SASEGT come from the germline V gene. The CDR3, as DNA: TGTGCCAGCAGTGCTCCGGAGGGCGGCTGGACTGAAGCTTTCTTT. Its translation is CASSAPEGGWTEAFF.

This clonotype turned up a few times. V and J are TRBV9 and TRBJ2-7; possible D gene TRBD1, 6 bases. Germline V gene lookup returns CDR1 SGDLS and CDR2 YYNGEE. The CDR3 is made up of 17 amino acids. V was clipped by 0 bases and J by 3 bases, with 19 bases between them. This chain's CDR3 is CASSVEGDGPFDYEQYF. CDR3 DNA: TGTGCCAGCAGCGTAGAGGGGGACGGTCCTTTCGACTACGAGCAGTACTTC.

This clonotype has just one count. A read error may account for a junction end that differs from germline. This chain's CDR3 is CSSGPDGAVQYF. In nucleotides, the CDR3 is TGTTCCAGCGGCCCGGACGGGGCGGTTCAGTACTTC. The V gene is TRBV3-1, the J gene TRBJ2-4; D tentatively reads TRBD1 or TRBD2 (5 bases each). The CDR3 runs to 12 residues. Germline CDR1 LGHDT, CDR2 YNNKEL (reference sequence).

This clonotype was counted only a few times. The chain joins TRBV29-1 to TRBJ2-5, with 8 bases aligning to TRBD1. V shed 1 base, J shed 3 bases, and the junction held 10 bases outside the gene matches. CDR1 is SQVTM, CDR2 ANQGSEA, per germline. CDR3 size: 16 residues. CDR3 nucleotides: TGCAGCGTTGAAGTAGACAGGGGATATAGAGAAGAGACCCAGTACTTC. It is translated as CSVEVDRGYREETQYF.

A few counts support this clonotype. The chain has TRBV5-1 and TRBJ2-1, with D perhaps given as TRBD1 or TRBD2 (6 bases each). CDR1 and CDR2 (germline): SGHRS, YFSETQ. The V and J ends lost 0 bases and 5 bases respectively, with 9 bases between them. This CDR3 has 14 amino acids. Here the CDR3 reads CASSLGRGDNEQFF. The CDR3 DNA follows: TGCGCCAGCAGCTTGGGTAGGGGGGACAATGAGCAGTTCTTC.

This clonotype was observed many times. The chain carries TRBV27 and TRBJ2-6; D tentatively reads TRBD1 or TRBD2 (5 bases each). Germline V CDR1 and CDR2: MNHEY, SMNVEV (reference sequence). V was pared by 0 bases and J by 0 bases, with 12 bases between. This CDR3 contains 18 residues. CDR3 loop: CASSLSNRGASGANVLTF. The CDR3 DNA reads TGTGCCAGCAGTTTATCGAATAGAGGGGCCTCTGGGGCCAACGTCCTGACTTTC.

To note about this clonotype: Given a much more abundant clone one base away, this may be a read error. The rearrangement uses TRBV12-3 or TRBV12-4 and TRBJ1-5; D is uncertain. The CDR3 extends over 13 amino acids. V gave up 5 bases and J gave up 6 bases, with 11 bases separating them. The CDR3 nucleotides read TGTGCCAGCAGTGTTCTAGGCAGTCAGCCCCAGCATTTT. Translated: CASSVLGSQPQHF.

The chain recombines TRBV6-5 with TRBJ2-1, with TRBD2 identical over 7 bases. V lost 6 bases and J lost 1; bases outside the gene matches: 9. Germline V gives CDR1 MNHEY, CDR2 SVGAGI. There are 16 residues in the CDR3. The CDR3 loop reads CASSRTTSPSYNEQFF. CDR3 sequence (DNA): TGTGCCAGCAGCCGCACGACTAGCCCTTCCTACAATGAGCAGTTCTTC.

The chain uses TRBV20-1 and TRBJ2-3; D is undetermined. The CDR3 extends over 13 amino acids. Germline CDR1 reads DFQATT; CDR2 reads SNEGSKA (reference sequence). Between the trimmed V and J ends, which lost 5 bases and 5 bases, there was a span of 14 bases. CDR3 amino acids: CSAPRLGVDTQYF. The CDR3 nucleotides are TGCAGTGCTCCCCGTCTCGGAGTAGATACGCAGTATTTT.

This clonotype was found a few times. The rearrangement links TRBV20-1 to TRBJ1-2; no definite D call. The CDR3 spans 15 residues. Germline CDR1 reads DFQATT; CDR2 reads SNEGSKA (reference sequence). Between the trimmed V and J ends, which lost 6 bases and 4 bases, there was a span of 21 bases. The CDR3 coding sequence is TGCAGTGCCCCCGTAAGGGCTCCGGTTGGCTATGGCTACACCTTC. Protein: CSAPVRAPVGYGYTF.

The CDR3 coding sequence is TGTGCCAGCAAGACAGGGGCCAAAAACTATGGCTACACCTTC. Amino acids: CASKTGAKNYGYTF. The rearrangement links TRBV12-3 or TRBV12-4 to TRBJ1-2, with 8 positions matching TRBD1. CDR3 length: 14 amino acids. V gave up 7 bases and J gave up 2 bases; unmatched junction bases: 6.

This chain connects TRBV11-1 to TRBJ2-7, with 10 bases lining up with TRBD1. The CDR3 is 14 residues long. CDR1 is SGHAT, CDR2 FQDESV, per germline (reference sequence). With V trimmed by 5 bases and J by 6 bases, 7 bases remained unmatched. The CDR3 here is CASSTRQGAVEQYF. CDR3 bases: TGTGCCAGCAGCACTAGACAGGGGGCGGTCGAGCAGTACTTC.

V usage is TRBV5-4 and J usage is TRBJ2-3; no firm D call. In germline, CDR1 is SGHNT, CDR2 YYREEE (reference sequence). Trimming removed 2 bases from V and 4 bases from J, with 8 bases in between. The CDR3 loop spans 13 amino acids. CDR3 bases: TGTGCCAGCAGCTTCAGTTATTCAGATACGCAGTATTTT. It yields the protein CASSFSYSDTQYF.

This clonotype was counted a few times. V gene TRBV9 combines with J gene TRBJ2-7, with D maybe TRBD1 (6 bases). V dropped 3 bases and J dropped 0 bases, with 13 bases sitting between them. This CDR3 is 15 amino acids long. In germline, CDR1 is SGDLS, CDR2 YYNGEE. In DNA, the CDR3 is TGTGCCAGCAGCGCCGGTGGGACAACCTCCTACGAGCAGTACTTC. Translation gives CASSAGGTTSYEQYF.

The chain combines TRBV4-1 with TRBJ2-7; 9 nucleotides agree with TRBD1. The CDR3 spans 15 residues. Germline CDR1 MGHRA, CDR2 YSYEKL. The trim removed 4 bases at V and 5 bases at J, leaving 9 bases unmatched. The CDR3 DNA sequence: TGCGCCAGCAGCCCCACTGGGACAGGGATCGACGAGCAGTACTTC. Translated, it gives CASSPTGTGIDEQYF.